This TCR beta chain was sequenced in a study of Graves' ophthalmopathy and Graves' hyperthyroidism. This clonotype appeared many times. No antigen is known for it. Whole-study findings and limits: A majority of expanded thyroid clonotypes exceeding 0.001 frequency were likewise present in blood. For predicting ophthalmopathy progression, the model had 55% to 71% sensitivity and 72% to 75% specificity.

Other autoimmune diseases, uncontrolled infections, pregnancy or lactation ruled patients out of participation. Using RNA transcripts, the TCR beta CDR3 regions were amplified. First-round RT-PCR used HTBI primers; second-round multiplex PCR followed. TCRdb reprocessed the multiplex PCR reads via MiXCR and lists one record per CDR3 protein. In the table there are about 380,000 distinct CDR3 sequences, 15% of which are singletons. Germline V gene data show CDR1 as SEHNR and CDR2 as FQNEAQ (reference sequence). This CDR3 comprises 15 residues. The ends lost 7 bases at V and 0 bases at J; junction bases unmatched: 7.

The chain couples TRBV7-9 to TRBJ1-1; 8 nucleotides match TRBD1. The TCR was taken from a young woman with stable Graves' hyperthyroidism. The sample taken for sequencing was peripheral blood. The CDR3 loop is CASNTTQGVNTEAFF. The CDR3 DNA follows: TGTGCCAGCAACACGACACAGGGGGTGAACACTGAAGCTTTCTTT. Full variable domain (missing parts from reference TRBV7-9 and TRBJ1-1): DTGVSQNPRHKITKRGQNVTFRCDPISEHNRLYWYRQTLGQGPEFLTYFQNEAQLEKSRLLSDRFSAERPKGSFSTLEIQRTEQGDSAMYLCASNTTQGVNTEAFFGQGTRLTVV.